A single sample gave rise to the 12 T cell receptor beta chains below, sequenced in a study of T-cell reconstitution after alpha-beta-depleted transplantation in children. Using unique molecular identifiers, the investigators prepared the TCRbeta library. TCRdb recomputed calls from the PCR reads with MiXCR, one row per CDR3 protein. Seen here are approximately 240,000 distinct CDR3 sequences, roughly a tenth observed once, and the top ten hold roughly 6.2%. The source material was PBMCs from the stem cell graft donor, sampled from the stem cell graft. The receptors originated from a human donor who donated a stem cell graft to a child with acute lymphoblastic leukemia.

The rearrangement links TRBV5-1 to TRBJ2-1, with D unresolved. Germline CDR1 reads SGHRS; CDR2 reads YFSETQ. V lost 4 bases and J 4 bases, leaving 6 bases between the germline ends. There are 12 residues in the CDR3. In DNA form, the CDR3 reads TGCGCCAGCAGCCAACAGTACAATGAGCAGTTCTTC. This encodes CASSQQYNEQFF.

The gene calls are TRBV4-3 and TRBJ2-7, with 7 bases fitting TRBD1. The V gene end was trimmed by 0 bases and the J gene end by 1 base; junction bases not matched to a gene: 12. Germline CDR1 LGHNA, CDR2 YSLEER. This CDR3 has 18 residues. The CDR3 protein is CASSQDISRTGHSYEQYF. For the CDR3, the DNA is TGCGCCAGCAGCCAAGATATTTCAAGGACAGGCCATTCCTACGAGCAGTACTTC.

This chain connects TRBV7-8 to TRBJ1-1, with TRBD1 matching 7 bases. V was pared by 5 bases and J by 4 bases, with 10 bases of the junction left unmatched. Germline CDR1 SGHVS, CDR2 FQNEAQ. The CDR3 sequence is 15 residues long. The CDR3 coding sequence is TGTGCCAGCAGCGCCCGGACAGGAAGAGTCACTGAAGCTTTCTTT. Protein product: CASSARTGRVTEAFF. Complete variable domain (other parts from reference TRBV7-8 and TRBJ1-1): GAGVSQSPRYKVAKRGQDVALRCDPISGHVSLFWYQQALGQGPEFLTYFQNEAQLDKSGLPSDRFFAERPEGSVSTLKIQRTQQEDSAVYLCASSARTGRVTEAFFGQGTRLTVV.

This clonotype has only a few counts. CDR3 DNA: TGCGCCAGCAGCTTGACGATCTCGTGGGAGCAGTACTTC. It yields the protein CASSLTISWEQYF. The V gene is TRBV5-1, the J gene TRBJ2-7; no clear D gene. V lost 1 base to trimming and J lost 7 bases, with 12 bases between them. The CDR3 sequence is 13 residues long. Germline assignment: CDR1 SGHRS and CDR2 YFSETQ.

This chain connects TRBV18 to TRBJ2-1; 9 nucleotides line up with TRBD1. Germline trimming cut 3 bases from V and 6 bases from J; bases unmatched to any gene: 15. This CDR3 contains 18 residues. Germline CDR1 reads KGHSH; CDR2 reads LQKENI. The CDR3 nucleotides are TGTGCCAGCTCACCTTACTTTTCCGGGACAGGGAAAGGCAATGAGCAGTTCTTC. It yields the protein CASSPYFSGTGKGNEQFF.

This clonotype was detected many times. The chain is built from TRBV27 and TRBJ2-3, with TRBD2 identical over 11 bases. Trimming removed 2 bases from V and 3 bases from J; junction bases left unmatched: 1. The CDR3 consists of 15 residues. Germline CDR1 is MNHEY and CDR2 is SMNVEV (reference sequence). The CDR3 here is CASSLASGGTDTQYF. CDR3 coding DNA: TGTGCCAGCAGTTTAGCTAGCGGGGGGACAGATACGCAGTATTTT.

This clonotype has more than one count but fewer than ten. V and J are TRBV7-9 and TRBJ1-1; no reliable D call. V gave up 5 bases and J gave up 6 bases, with 13 bases separating them. CDR1 and CDR2 (germline): SEHNR, FQNEAQ (reference sequence). The CDR3 extends over 13 amino acids. The CDR3 bases are TGTGCCAGCAGCCCTTCCCTTACGGCTGAAGCTTTCTTT. Its protein is CASSPSLTAEAFF.

In this sample, this clonotype turned up many times. The chain combines TRBV6-1 with TRBJ2-1, with D hard to call. Trimming shortened V by 9 bases and J by 0 bases, and 12 bases separated the two germline ends. CDR1 is MNHNS, CDR2 SASEGT, per germline. CDR3 length: 14 residues. CDR3 sequence: CARPPFGSYNEQFF. The CDR3 nucleotides are TGTGCCAGGCCCCCTTTTGGCTCCTACAATGAGCAGTTCTTC.

CDR3 nucleotide sequence: TGTGCCAGCAGCTCAACGGGACGTGGGAATGAGCAGTTCTTC. Translated, it gives CASSSTGRGNEQFF. This chain links TRBV11-3 with TRBJ2-1; D is perhaps TRBD1 or TRBD2 (5 bases each). CDR3 length: 14 amino acids. The germline V gene encodes CDR1 SGHNT and CDR2 YENEEA. Deletions cut 4 bases from V and 7 bases from J, with 14 bases between.

The rearrangement uses TRBV5-1 and TRBJ1-1; the D is unclear. V shed 3 bases and J shed 0 bases, with 9 bases lying between them. There are 14 residues in the CDR3. Germline CDR1 and CDR2: SGHRS and YFSETQ. In DNA, the CDR3 is TGCGCCAGCAGCTCCGGGAGATTGAACACTGAAGCTTTCTTT. Residues: CASSSGRLNTEAFF.

This clonotype has more than one count but fewer than ten. V is TRBV7-7 and J is TRBJ1-5; D might be TRBD1 (5 bases). Trimming cost V 5 bases and J 6 bases, with 11 bases left between them. Per germline, CDR1 SSHAT and CDR2 FNYEAQ (reference sequence). The CDR3 loop spans 13 amino acids. CDR3: CASSAGTTQPQHF. CDR3 nucleotides: TGTGCCAGCAGCGCCGGGACGACTCAGCCCCAGCATTTT.

On this clonotype itself: Just one base apart from a much larger clone, this may be a read error. No conserved phenylalanine or tryptophan ends this CDR3, so it is likely a read error. The chain is built from TRBV6-1 and TRBJ2-1, with D perhaps TRBD1 (6 bases). The CDR3 has 14 residues. Trimming left V 6 bases short and J 6 bases short, with 15 bases between. CDR1 and CDR2 (germline): MNHNS, SASEGT. The chain's CDR3 is CASSWDINGNEQFY. The DNA for the CDR3 is TGTGCCAGCAGCTGGGACATAAACGGCAATGAGCAGTTCTAC.